The rows below give T cell receptor beta chains drawn from one sample of a study of human T cells and chemical hapten exposure. MiXCR was run by TCRdb on the RACE reads, yielding one entry per CDR3 protein. The table includes 100,000 or so distinct CDR3 sequences, roughly 9.6% detected once. This specimen consisted of whole blood, obtained in connection with sensitization to the hapten diphenylcyclopropenone (DPC). These receptor sequences come from a woman in her thirties or forties with alopecia areata. Some clones in this sample may be carry-over from other donors' samples. CDR3s include the opening cysteine and the closing phenylalanine or tryptophan. A D gene is named only where the DNA matches it firmly. Only part of the rows carry a size: once, few, many, or a class if the clone is expanded.

D gene: TRBD1
clone size: NA
J gene: TRBJ2-7
V gene: TRBV9
CDR3 length: 16
CDR3 DNA: TGTGCCAGCAGCCTTGCGCCGGGACAGGGATCCTACGAGCAGTACTTC
CDR3 protein: CASSLAPGQGSYEQYF

D gene: NA
clone size: once
J gene: TRBJ2-1
V gene: TRBV21-1
CDR3 length: 16
CDR3 DNA: TGTGGCGGAGAAGACAGGGTCCCAAGCTCCTACAATGAGCAGTTCTTC
CDR3 protein: CGGEDRVPSSYNEQFF

D gene: NA
clone size: many
J gene: TRBJ2-7
V gene: TRBV12-3/TRBV12-4
CDR3 length: 12
CDR3 DNA: TGTGCCAGCAGTTTACAGGTCTACGAGCAGTACTTC
CDR3 protein: CASSLQVYEQYF

D gene: NA
clone size: few
J gene: TRBJ2-7
V gene: TRBV20-1
CDR3 length: 14
CDR3 DNA: TGCAGTGCTAGACATGGGCTCAGGGTTTACGAGCAGTACTTC
CDR3 protein: CSARHGLRVYEQYF

D gene: NA
clone size: many
J gene: TRBJ2-2
V gene: TRBV4-3
CDR3 length: 14
CDR3 DNA: TGCGCCAGCAGCCAAGAGGAGAGCACCGGGGAGCTGTTTTTT
CDR3 protein: CASSQEESTGELFF

D gene: NA
clone size: NA
J gene: TRBJ1-4
V gene: TRBV12-3/TRBV12-4
CDR3 length: 13
CDR3 DNA: TGTGCCAGCAGTTCCCAGGAGAATGAAAAACTGTTTTTT
CDR3 protein: CASSSQENEKLFF

D gene: NA
clone size: few
J gene: TRBJ1-2
V gene: TRBV7-2
CDR3 length: 15
CDR3 DNA: TGTGCCAGCAGCTTAGGGCAGGGAGCTAACTATGGCTACACCTTC
CDR3 protein: CASSLGQGANYGYTF

D gene: NA
clone size: few
J gene: TRBJ2-2
V gene: TRBV2
CDR3 length: 15
CDR3 DNA: TGTGCCAGCAGGAGGGGTACCACCAACACCGGGGAGCTGTTTTTT
CDR3 protein: CASRRGTTNTGELFF

D gene: NA
clone size: few
J gene: TRBJ1-6
V gene: TRBV7-2
CDR3 length: 14
CDR3 DNA: TGTGCCAGCAGCTTAGAGGGGGGCAGAGAGCCCCTCCACTTT
CDR3 protein: CASSLEGGREPLHF

D gene: NA
clone size: few
J gene: TRBJ2-7
V gene: TRBV14
CDR3 length: 14
CDR3 DNA: TGTGCCAGCAGCCAAAGGTGGACACCCGACGAGCAGTACTTC
CDR3 protein: CASSQRWTPDEQYF

D gene: TRBD2
clone size: few
J gene: TRBJ2-7
V gene: TRBV20-1
CDR3 length: 13
CDR3 DNA: TGCAGCCCAGGCGGGGCGGGGGGTTACGAGCAGTACTTC
CDR3 protein: CSPGGAGGYEQYF

D gene: TRBD2
clone size: few
J gene: TRBJ2-5
V gene: TRBV7-2
CDR3 length: 14
CDR3 DNA: TGTGCCAGCAGCCCGGGGGGGGCGAGAGAGACCCAGTACTTC
CDR3 protein: CASSPGGARETQYF

D gene: NA
clone size: many
J gene: TRBJ2-5
V gene: TRBV20-1
CDR3 length: 12
CDR3 DNA: TGCAGTGTCCTGGACAGGGCGGGGGCCCAGTACTTC
CDR3 protein: CSVLDRAGAQYF

D gene: TRBD1
clone size: few
J gene: TRBJ2-3
V gene: TRBV9
CDR3 length: 15
CDR3 DNA: TGTGCCAGCAGCGGACGACAGGGGTGGAAAGATACGCAGTATTTT
CDR3 protein: CASSGRQGWKDTQYF

D gene: NA
clone size: medium-sized
J gene: TRBJ1-1
V gene: TRBV24-1
CDR3 length: 15
CDR3 DNA: TGTGCCACCAGTGGTCCCCGGCCCAAGACGCCTGAAGCTTTCTTT
CDR3 protein: CATSGPRPKTPEAFF

D gene: TRBD2
clone size: few
J gene: TRBJ2-7
V gene: TRBV20-1
CDR3 length: 14
CDR3 DNA: TGCAGTGCAAGAAGGGCCAGCGGGGGCTACGAGCAGTACTTC
CDR3 protein: CSARRASGGYEQYF

D gene: NA
clone size: NA
J gene: TRBJ1-2
V gene: TRBV25-1
CDR3 length: 13
CDR3 DNA: TGTGCCAGCAATCCCGGGAACAACTATGGCTACACCTTC
CDR3 protein: CASNPGNNYGYTF

D gene: NA
clone size: many
J gene: TRBJ1-6
V gene: TRBV6-5
CDR3 length: 17
CDR3 DNA: TGTGCCAGCACCCCAATTGCGGGGGCTACATCTATCTCACCCCTCCACTTT
CDR3 protein: CASTPIAGATSISPLHF

D gene: TRBD2
clone size: many
J gene: TRBJ2-5
V gene: TRBV7-2
CDR3 length: 16
CDR3 DNA: TGTGCCAGCAGCCAAAGAGCGGGGGGGCATGCCGAGACCCAGTACTTC
CDR3 protein: CASSQRAGGHAETQYF

D gene: TRBD1
clone size: many
J gene: TRBJ2-7
V gene: TRBV20-1
CDR3 length: 14
CDR3 DNA: TGCAGTGCTAGAGACCGGGACAGGGTATACGAGCAGTACTTC
CDR3 protein: CSARDRDRVYEQYF

D gene: NA
clone size: NA
J gene: TRBJ1-1
V gene: TRBV7-2
CDR3 length: 14
CDR3 DNA: TGTGCCAGCAGCTTAGGGGCGGCTAACACTGAAGCTTTCTTT
CDR3 protein: CASSLGAANTEAFF

D gene: NA
clone size: many
J gene: TRBJ1-6
V gene: TRBV14
CDR3 length: 15
CDR3 DNA: TGTGCCAGCAGCCGAGACACTACCTATAATTCACCCCTCCACTTT
CDR3 protein: CASSRDTTYNSPLHF

D gene: TRBD1
clone size: NA
J gene: TRBJ2-5
V gene: TRBV4-3
CDR3 length: 16
CDR3 DNA: TGCGCCAGCAGCCAAGATCAGGACAGGGGGGCCAAGGCCCAGTACTTC
CDR3 protein: CASSQDQDRGAKAQYF

D gene: TRBD1
clone size: NA
J gene: TRBJ2-2
V gene: TRBV12-3/TRBV12-4
CDR3 length: 18
CDR3 DNA: TGTGCCAGCAGCCCGGGACAGGGGGCGACGTCTGGGACCGGGGAGCTGTTTTTT
CDR3 protein: CASSPGQGATSGTGELFF

D gene: NA
clone size: NA
J gene: TRBJ2-5
V gene: TRBV7-2
CDR3 length: 18
CDR3 DNA: TGTGCCAGCAGCGGCGGGGCCGGACCGGGGTTTATTGGGGGGTCCCAGTACTTC
CDR3 protein: CASSGGAGPGFIGGSQYF

D gene: NA
clone size: many
J gene: TRBJ2-7
V gene: TRBV6-6
CDR3 length: 14
CDR3 DNA: TGTGCCAGCAGTTACGGACGTAGCTCCTACGAGCAGTACTTC
CDR3 protein: CASSYGRSSYEQYF

D gene: NA
clone size: NA
J gene: TRBJ2-2
V gene: TRBV7-8
CDR3 length: 15
CDR3 DNA: TGTGCCAGCAGCCAAGGCCACGGAGCCCCCGGGGAGCTGTTTTTT
CDR3 protein: CASSQGHGAPGELFF

D gene: NA
clone size: few
J gene: TRBJ1-1
V gene: TRBV10-3
CDR3 length: 14
CDR3 DNA: TGTGCCATCAGTGAGATTGGGGGGAACACTGAAGCTTTCTTT
CDR3 protein: CAISEIGGNTEAFF

D gene: NA
clone size: few
J gene: TRBJ2-1
V gene: TRBV6-1
CDR3 length: 12
CDR3 DNA: TGTGCCAGCACTTCCTCCGGGAATGAGCAGTTCTTC
CDR3 protein: CASTSSGNEQFF

D gene: TRBD2
clone size: few
J gene: TRBJ2-3
V gene: TRBV7-2
CDR3 length: 19
CDR3 DNA: TGTGCCAGCAGCGACCCATGGCTAGCGGGAGGGCGGGATTCAGATACGCAGTATTTT
CDR3 protein: CASSDPWLAGGRDSDTQYF

D gene: NA
clone size: NA
J gene: TRBJ2-7
V gene: TRBV11-2
CDR3 length: 15
CDR3 DNA: TGTGCCAGCAGCCTAGGAGGGACAGTGATTTACGAGCAGTACTTC
CDR3 protein: CASSLGGTVIYEQYF

D gene: TRBD1
clone size: NA
J gene: TRBJ2-3
V gene: TRBV7-9
CDR3 length: 14
CDR3 DNA: TGTGCCAGCAGCCCCGACAGGGTAGCAGATACGCAGTATTTT
CDR3 protein: CASSPDRVADTQYF

D gene: TRBD1
clone size: NA
J gene: TRBJ1-6
V gene: TRBV6-2/TRBV6-3
CDR3 length: 18
CDR3 DNA: TGTGCCAGCAGATCGGACAGGTTCTTCAGCTCCTATAATTCACCCCTCCACTTT
CDR3 protein: CASRSDRFFSSYNSPLHF

D gene: NA
clone size: NA
J gene: TRBJ2-1
V gene: TRBV6-2/TRBV6-3
CDR3 length: 16
CDR3 DNA: TGTGCCAGCAGTTACTCTAAAGAGAGCTCCTACAATGAGCAGTTCTTC
CDR3 protein: CASSYSKESSYNEQFF

D gene: NA
clone size: NA
J gene: TRBJ2-7
V gene: TRBV6-6
CDR3 length: 12
CDR3 DNA: TGTGCCAGCAAGGGGGTCTCCTACGAGCAGTACTTC
CDR3 protein: CASKGVSYEQYF

D gene: TRBD1
clone size: many
J gene: TRBJ2-3
V gene: TRBV2
CDR3 length: 14
CDR3 DNA: TGTGCCAGCAGGAGGGACAGGGGGCAAGATACGCAGTATTTT
CDR3 protein: CASRRDRGQDTQYF

D gene: NA
clone size: few
J gene: TRBJ2-5
V gene: TRBV15
CDR3 length: 15
CDR3 DNA: TGTGCCACCAGCAGCATTAGCGGAGACCAAGAGACCCAGTACTTC
CDR3 protein: CATSSISGDQETQYF

D gene: NA
clone size: NA
J gene: TRBJ2-4
V gene: TRBV11-2
CDR3 length: 18
CDR3 DNA: TGTGCCAGCAGCCCCGCTGGGGGCGCTTCCCCCACCAAAAACATTCAGTACTTC
CDR3 protein: CASSPAGGASPTKNIQYF

D gene: NA
clone size: few
J gene: TRBJ2-7
V gene: TRBV20-1
CDR3 length: 14
CDR3 DNA: TGCAGTGCTAGATCCGGGACACAGACCTACGAGCAGTACTTC
CDR3 protein: CSARSGTQTYEQYF

D gene: NA
clone size: many
J gene: TRBJ1-2
V gene: TRBV28
CDR3 length: 12
CDR3 DNA: TGTGCCAGCAGCCCCCTGCGCTATGGCTACACCTTC
CDR3 protein: CASSPLRYGYTF

D gene: NA
clone size: many
J gene: TRBJ2-1
V gene: TRBV7-2
CDR3 length: 17
CDR3 DNA: TGTGCCAGCAGCTTAGCCCAGGTCCAGAGCTCCTACAATGAGCAGTTCTTC
CDR3 protein: CASSLAQVQSSYNEQFF

D gene: NA
clone size: many
J gene: TRBJ1-5
V gene: TRBV12-5
CDR3 length: 13
CDR3 DNA: TGTGCTAGTGGAATGAATAGCAATCAGCCCCAGCATTTT
CDR3 protein: CASGMNSNQPQHF

D gene: TRBD2
clone size: NA
J gene: TRBJ2-3
V gene: TRBV20-1
CDR3 length: 15
CDR3 DNA: TGCAGTGCTAGAGACCGGGGGGGTTACACAGATACGCAGTATTTT
CDR3 protein: CSARDRGGYTDTQYF

D gene: NA
clone size: NA
J gene: TRBJ1-1
V gene: TRBV6-2/TRBV6-3
CDR3 length: 14
CDR3 DNA: TGTGCCAGCAGTTACGTAAGCCAGAACACTGAAGCTTTCTTT
CDR3 protein: CASSYVSQNTEAFF

D gene: TRBD2
clone size: NA
J gene: TRBJ2-1
V gene: TRBV14
CDR3 length: 15
CDR3 DNA: TGTGCCAGCAGCCCCACCGGCGGGAGGGCCCGTGAGCAGTTCTTC
CDR3 protein: CASSPTGGRAREQFF

D gene: NA
clone size: many
J gene: TRBJ2-7
V gene: TRBV5-8
CDR3 length: 15
CDR3 DNA: TGTGCCAGCAGCACTCGAACAGGGATGGGCTACGAGCAGTACTTC
CDR3 protein: CASSTRTGMGYEQYF

D gene: NA
clone size: NA
J gene: TRBJ1-1
V gene: TRBV7-3
CDR3 length: 15
CDR3 DNA: TGTGCCAGCAGCTTAACCCCCCGCCGGGTCACTGAAGCTTTCTTT
CDR3 protein: CASSLTPRRVTEAFF

D gene: TRBD2
clone size: many
J gene: TRBJ2-1
V gene: TRBV7-9
CDR3 length: 15
CDR3 DNA: TGTGCCAGCAGCTCTAGACTAGCGGGGAGGGATGAGCAGTTCTTC
CDR3 protein: CASSSRLAGRDEQFF

D gene: NA
clone size: many
J gene: TRBJ1-2
V gene: TRBV28
CDR3 length: 13
CDR3 DNA: TGTGCCAGCAGTCCCCGGGGGCCCTATGGCTACACCTTC
CDR3 protein: CASSPRGPYGYTF

D gene: NA
clone size: many
J gene: TRBJ2-5
V gene: TRBV18
CDR3 length: 12
CDR3 DNA: TGTGCCAGCTCACCGGCTGGAGGGGACCAGTACTTC
CDR3 protein: CASSPAGGDQYF

D gene: NA
clone size: few
J gene: TRBJ1-1
V gene: TRBV27
CDR3 length: 23
CDR3 DNA: TGTGCCATCTGGGTGATTGTTAGTAACTGGGGGACAAGGACCTTACTGATGAACACTGAAGCTTTCTTT
CDR3 protein: CAIWVIVSNWGTRTLLMNTEAFF

D gene: NA
clone size: many
J gene: TRBJ2-7
V gene: TRBV9
CDR3 length: 14
CDR3 DNA: TGTGCCAGCAGCGAGGTCTACGGGAGTTGGGAGCAGTACTTC
CDR3 protein: CASSEVYGSWEQYF

D gene: TRBD1
clone size: many
J gene: TRBJ2-2
V gene: TRBV30
CDR3 length: 13
CDR3 DNA: TGTGCCTGGAGCCGAGACAGGGTCGGGGAGCTGTTTTTT
CDR3 protein: CAWSRDRVGELFF

D gene: NA
clone size: NA
J gene: TRBJ1-5
V gene: TRBV7-2
CDR3 length: 14
CDR3 DNA: TGTGCCAGCAGCCAAGCGCCGGGGGTCAGGCCCCAGCATTTT
CDR3 protein: CASSQAPGVRPQHF

D gene: NA
clone size: many
J gene: TRBJ2-1
V gene: TRBV12-3/TRBV12-4
CDR3 length: 12
CDR3 DNA: TGTGCCAGCAGTTTCCTAGTGGGTGAGCAGTTCTTC
CDR3 protein: CASSFLVGEQFF

D gene: NA
clone size: many
J gene: TRBJ2-7
V gene: TRBV20-1
CDR3 length: 13
CDR3 DNA: TGCAGTGCTTCCTTTGGGGGGAGATACGAGCAGTACTTC
CDR3 protein: CSASFGGRYEQYF

D gene: TRBD1
clone size: few
J gene: TRBJ2-7
V gene: TRBV25-1
CDR3 length: 16
CDR3 DNA: TGTGCCAGCAGTGAAGAAAGGACAGGGGGACGCTACGAGCAGTACTTC
CDR3 protein: CASSEERTGGRYEQYF

D gene: TRBD2
clone size: NA
J gene: TRBJ2-7
V gene: TRBV5-1
CDR3 length: 15
CDR3 DNA: TGCGCCAGCAGCGCTTTTAGCGGGAGCGGATACGAGCAGTACTTC
CDR3 protein: CASSAFSGSGYEQYF